The TCR beta chain described here comes from a study of regulatory T cells in long-lasting Graves disease. The study, taken as a whole, reports: With some 2,700 shared public clonotypes, persistent patients exceeded new patients, who shared more than 750.

This clonotype has more than one count but fewer than ten. What it recognizes is unknown. The junction and the germline gene differ at one end; a read error may be behind it. Researchers made TCR beta libraries by using iRepertoire HTBI primers and running Arm-PCR on CDR3 regions. TCRdb re-derived calls from the multiplex PCR reads in MiXCR, one entry per CDR3 protein. The sample includes roughly 440,000 distinct CDR3 sequences, roughly 15% of them seen just once. CDR1 is MNHEY and CDR2 is SMNVEV in the germline V gene (reference sequence). There are 17 residues in the CDR3. Time point given: newly diagnosed GD, antithyroid drugs for less than 3 months. After RNA was extracted from PBMCs, the TCR library was made from it. This sample was also put to use in a study of T cells in Graves' hyperthyroidism and ophthalmopathy. That work contributes: Initially, a first-round RT-PCR of the TCR CDR3 employed the HTBI primer set.

Here the sequenced sample was peripheral blood mononuclear cells (PBMCs), taken at new diagnosis, from a patient treated with antithyroid drugs. The clonotype originates from a woman aged 18-29 years with Graves disease. The V call is TRBV27, the J call TRBJ2-5, with D perhaps TRBD1 (5 bases). The CDR3 loop is CASGLIQGPGIQETQYF. CDR3 in DNA: TGTGCCAGCGGTTTAATTCAGGGCCCCGGAATCCAAGAGACCCAGTACTTC.